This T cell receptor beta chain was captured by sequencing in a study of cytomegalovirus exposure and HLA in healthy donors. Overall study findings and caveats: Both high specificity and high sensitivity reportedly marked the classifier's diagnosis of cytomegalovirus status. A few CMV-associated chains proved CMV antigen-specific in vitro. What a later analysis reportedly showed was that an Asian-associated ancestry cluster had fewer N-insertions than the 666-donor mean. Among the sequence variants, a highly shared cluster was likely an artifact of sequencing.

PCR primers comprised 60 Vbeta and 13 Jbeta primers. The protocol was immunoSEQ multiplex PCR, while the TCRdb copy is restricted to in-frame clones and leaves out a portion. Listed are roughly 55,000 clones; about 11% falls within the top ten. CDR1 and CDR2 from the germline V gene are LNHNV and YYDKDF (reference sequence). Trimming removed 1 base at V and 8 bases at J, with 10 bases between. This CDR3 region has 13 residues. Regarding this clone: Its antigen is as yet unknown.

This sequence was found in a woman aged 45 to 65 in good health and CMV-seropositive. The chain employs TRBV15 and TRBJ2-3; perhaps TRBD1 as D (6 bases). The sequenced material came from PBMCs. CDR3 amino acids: CATSRAIGGTQYF. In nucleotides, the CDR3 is TGTGCCACCAGCAGAGCTATAGGGGGTACGCAGTATTTT.